This T cell receptor (beta chain) was captured by sequencing in a study of blood T cell repertoires in COVID-19. In germline, CDR1 is KGHDR, CDR2 SFDVKD. V was clipped by 2 bases and J by 0 bases, with 10 bases between them. CDR3 length equals 15 residues. Authors' analysis steps: The authors estimated nucleated cell counts from reference gene primer amplification. Using immunoSEQ multiplex PCR, the repertoire was profiled, and TCRdb retains in-frame clones only, with some absent. D and trimming were read from the DNA, whereas the V and J calls and clone size are those reported in that table. The table records roughly 140,000 clones, roughly three quarters of them present only once.

This rearrangement joins TRBV24-1 to TRBJ2-7; D is possibly TRBD2 (5 bases). The TCR comes from a man in his 60s with acute or convalescent COVID-19. The sequenced sample was peripheral blood. The CDR3 bases are TGTGCCACCAGTGATTCAATCGGGAACTCCTACGAGCAGTACTTC. Translated: CATSDSIGNSYEQYF.